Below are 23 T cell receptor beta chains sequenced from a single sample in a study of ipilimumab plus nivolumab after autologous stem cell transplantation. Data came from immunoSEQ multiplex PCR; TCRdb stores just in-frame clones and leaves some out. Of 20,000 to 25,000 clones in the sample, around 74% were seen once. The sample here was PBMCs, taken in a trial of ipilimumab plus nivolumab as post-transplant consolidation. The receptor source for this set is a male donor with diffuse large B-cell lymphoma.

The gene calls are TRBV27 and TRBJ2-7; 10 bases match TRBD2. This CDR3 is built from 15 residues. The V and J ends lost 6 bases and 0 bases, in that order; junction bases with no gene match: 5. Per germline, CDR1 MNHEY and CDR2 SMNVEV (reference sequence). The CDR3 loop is CASSRGLAFSYEQYF. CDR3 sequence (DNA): TGTGCCAGCAGCAGGGGACTAGCGTTCTCCTACGAGCAGTACTTC.

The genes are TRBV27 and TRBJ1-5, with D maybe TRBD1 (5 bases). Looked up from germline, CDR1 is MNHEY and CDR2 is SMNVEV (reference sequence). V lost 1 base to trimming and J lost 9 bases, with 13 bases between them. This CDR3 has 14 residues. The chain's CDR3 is CASSLYGGVWPQHF. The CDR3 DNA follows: TGTGCCAGCAGTTTATATGGGGGGGTGTGGCCCCAGCATTTT.

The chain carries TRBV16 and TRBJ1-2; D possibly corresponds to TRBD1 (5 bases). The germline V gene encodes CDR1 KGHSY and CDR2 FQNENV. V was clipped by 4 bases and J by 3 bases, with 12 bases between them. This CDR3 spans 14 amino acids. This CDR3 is CASSPGRGHYGYTF. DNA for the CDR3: TGTGCCAGCAGCCCCGGGAGGGGACACTATGGCTACACCTTC.

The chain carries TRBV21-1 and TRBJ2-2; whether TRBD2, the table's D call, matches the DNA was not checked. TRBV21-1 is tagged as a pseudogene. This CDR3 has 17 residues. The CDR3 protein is CAISPGLATEGHRGAVF. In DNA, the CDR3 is TGTGCCATCTCACCGGGACTAGCGACAGAAGGACACCGGGGAGCTGTTTTT.

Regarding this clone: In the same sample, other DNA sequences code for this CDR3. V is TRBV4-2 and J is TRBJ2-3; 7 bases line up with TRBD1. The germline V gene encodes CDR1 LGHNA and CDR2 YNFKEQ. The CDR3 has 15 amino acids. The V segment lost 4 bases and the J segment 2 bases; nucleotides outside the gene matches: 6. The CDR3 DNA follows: TGTGCCAGCAGCCCCAGACAGGGCTCCACAGATACGCAGTATTTT. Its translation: CASSPRQGSTDTQYF.

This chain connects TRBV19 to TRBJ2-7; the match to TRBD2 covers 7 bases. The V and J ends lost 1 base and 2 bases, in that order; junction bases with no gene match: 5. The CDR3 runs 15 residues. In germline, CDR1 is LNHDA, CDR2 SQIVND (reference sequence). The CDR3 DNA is TGTGCCAGTAGTATAGTAACGGGAGGCCCCTACGAGCAGTACTTC. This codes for CASSIVTGGPYEQYF.

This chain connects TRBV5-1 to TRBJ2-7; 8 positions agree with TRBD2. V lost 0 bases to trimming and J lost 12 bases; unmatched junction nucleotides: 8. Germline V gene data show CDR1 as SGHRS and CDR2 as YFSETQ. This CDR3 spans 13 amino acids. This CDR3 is CASSLGGGTDPYF. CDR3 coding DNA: TGCGCCAGCAGCTTGGGCGGGGGGACCGATCCGTACTTC. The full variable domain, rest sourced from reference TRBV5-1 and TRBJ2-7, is KAGVTQTPRYLIKTRGQQVTLSCSPISGHRSVSWYQQTPGQGLQFLFEYFSETQRNKGNFPGRFSGRQFSNSRSEMNVSTLELGDSALYLCASSLGGGTDPYFGPGTRLTVT.

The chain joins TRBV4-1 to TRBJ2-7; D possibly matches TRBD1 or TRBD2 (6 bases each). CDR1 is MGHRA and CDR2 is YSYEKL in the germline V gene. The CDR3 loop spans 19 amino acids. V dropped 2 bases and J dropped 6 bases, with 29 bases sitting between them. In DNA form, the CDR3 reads TGCGCCAGCAGCCAAAACCCCCCGGACAGCGGGCTCAGGGTAAGCGAGCAGTACTTC. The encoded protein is CASSQNPPDSGLRVSEQYF.

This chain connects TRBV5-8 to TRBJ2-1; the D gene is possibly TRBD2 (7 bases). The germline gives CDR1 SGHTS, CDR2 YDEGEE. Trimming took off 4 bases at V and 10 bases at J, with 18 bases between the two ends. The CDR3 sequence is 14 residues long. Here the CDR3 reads CASSPGWGGGEQFF. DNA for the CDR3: TGTGCCAGCAGCCCGGGGTGGGGGGGCGGAGAGCAGTTCTTC.

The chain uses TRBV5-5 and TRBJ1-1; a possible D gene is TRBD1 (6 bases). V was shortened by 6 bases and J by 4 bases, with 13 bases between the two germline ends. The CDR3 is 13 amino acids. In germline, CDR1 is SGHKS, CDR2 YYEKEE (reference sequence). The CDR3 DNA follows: TGTGCCAGCATTCGCTGGGGGGCCACTGAAGCTTTCTTT. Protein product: CASIRWGATEAFF. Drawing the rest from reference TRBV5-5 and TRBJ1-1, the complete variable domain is DAGVTQSPTHLIKTRGQQVTLRCSPISGHKSVSWYQQVLGQGPQFIFQYYEKEERGRGNFPDRFSARQFPNYSSELNVNALLLGDSALYLCASIRWGATEAFFGQGTRLTVV.

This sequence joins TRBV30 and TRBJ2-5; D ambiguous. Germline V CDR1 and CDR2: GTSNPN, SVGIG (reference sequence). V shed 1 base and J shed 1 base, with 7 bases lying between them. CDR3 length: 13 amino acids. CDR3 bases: TGTGCCTGGAGTGGCGCGGCCCAAGAGACCCAGTACTTC. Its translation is CAWSGAAQETQYF.

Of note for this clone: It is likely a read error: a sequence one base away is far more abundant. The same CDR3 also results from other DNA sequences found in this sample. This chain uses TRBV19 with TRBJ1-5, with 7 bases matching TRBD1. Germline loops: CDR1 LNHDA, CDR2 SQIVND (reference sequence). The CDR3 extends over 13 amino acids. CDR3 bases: TGCGCCAGTAGCGAGACAGGGTACCAGCCCCAGCATTTT. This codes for CASSETGYQPQHF.

This CDR3 reads CASSPGSEQFF. The CDR3 region has the DNA TGTGCCAGCAGCCCGGGGAGTGAGCAGTTCTTC. The J gene is TRBJ2-1, the V gene TRBV11-3, with D possibly being TRBD2 (5 bases). V lost 5 bases and J 9 bases, leaving 8 bases between the germline ends. In germline, CDR1 is SGHNT, CDR2 YENEEA. The CDR3 runs to 11 residues.

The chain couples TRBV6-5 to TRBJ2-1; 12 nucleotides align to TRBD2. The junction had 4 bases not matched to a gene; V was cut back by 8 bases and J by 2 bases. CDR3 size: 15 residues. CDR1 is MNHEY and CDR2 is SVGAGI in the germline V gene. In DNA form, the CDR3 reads TGTGCCAGCGGTGCTAGCGGGAGGGCCTACAATGAGCAGTTCTTC. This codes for CASGASGRAYNEQFF.

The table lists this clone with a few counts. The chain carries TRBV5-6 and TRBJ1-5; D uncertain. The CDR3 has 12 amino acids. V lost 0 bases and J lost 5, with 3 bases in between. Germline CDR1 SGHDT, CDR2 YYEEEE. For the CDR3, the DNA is TGTGCCAGCAGCTTGGTTGATCAGCCCCAGCATTTT. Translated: CASSLVDQPQHF.

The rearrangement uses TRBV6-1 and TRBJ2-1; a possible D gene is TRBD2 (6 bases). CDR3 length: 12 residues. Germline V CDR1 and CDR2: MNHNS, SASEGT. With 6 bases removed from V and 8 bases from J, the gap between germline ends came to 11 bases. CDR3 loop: CASRGTLYEQFF. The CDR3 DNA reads TGTGCCAGCAGGGGGACTCTCTATGAGCAGTTCTTC.

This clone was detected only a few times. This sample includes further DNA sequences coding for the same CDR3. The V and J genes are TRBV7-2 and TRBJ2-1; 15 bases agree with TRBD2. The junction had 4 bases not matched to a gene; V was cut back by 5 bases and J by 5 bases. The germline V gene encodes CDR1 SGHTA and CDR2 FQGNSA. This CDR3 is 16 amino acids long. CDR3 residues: CASSLGLAGGNNEQFF. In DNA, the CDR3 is TGTGCCAGCAGCCTGGGACTAGCGGGGGGTAACAATGAGCAGTTCTTC.

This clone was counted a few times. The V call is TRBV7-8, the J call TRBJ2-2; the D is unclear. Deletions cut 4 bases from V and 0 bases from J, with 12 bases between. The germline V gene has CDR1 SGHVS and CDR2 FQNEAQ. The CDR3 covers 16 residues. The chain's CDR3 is CASSSVGHTNTGELFF. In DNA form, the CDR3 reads TGTGCCAGCAGCTCAGTAGGGCATACGAACACCGGGGAGCTGTTTTTT.

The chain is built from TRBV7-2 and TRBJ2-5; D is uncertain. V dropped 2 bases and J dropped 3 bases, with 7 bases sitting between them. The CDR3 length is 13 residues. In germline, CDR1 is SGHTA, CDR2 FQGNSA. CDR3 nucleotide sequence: TGTGCCAGCAGCTTAAACAGCAAAGAGACCCAGTACTTC. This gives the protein CASSLNSKETQYF.

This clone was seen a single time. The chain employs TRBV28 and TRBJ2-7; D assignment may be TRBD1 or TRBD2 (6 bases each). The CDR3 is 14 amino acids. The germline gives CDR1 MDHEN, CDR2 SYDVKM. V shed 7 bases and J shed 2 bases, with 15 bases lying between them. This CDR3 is CASKAAEGAYEQYF. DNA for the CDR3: TGTGCCAGCAAGGCTGCGGAGGGGGCCTACGAGCAGTACTTC.

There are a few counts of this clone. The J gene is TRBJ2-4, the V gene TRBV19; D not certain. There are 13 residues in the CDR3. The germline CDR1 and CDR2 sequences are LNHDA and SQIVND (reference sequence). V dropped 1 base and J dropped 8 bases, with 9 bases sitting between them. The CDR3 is CASSIATNDIQYF. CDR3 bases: TGTGCCAGTAGTATAGCGACGAATGACATTCAGTACTTC.

The CDR3 nucleotides read TGCGCCAGCAGTGAGCGGCAAAACTATGGCTACACCTTC. Its protein product is CASSERQNYGYTF. The chain has TRBV10-1 and TRBJ1-2; D is undetermined. Trimming cost V 2 bases and J 2 bases, with 6 bases left between them. The CDR3 runs to 13 residues. CDR1 is WNHNN, CDR2 SYGVQD, per germline (reference sequence).

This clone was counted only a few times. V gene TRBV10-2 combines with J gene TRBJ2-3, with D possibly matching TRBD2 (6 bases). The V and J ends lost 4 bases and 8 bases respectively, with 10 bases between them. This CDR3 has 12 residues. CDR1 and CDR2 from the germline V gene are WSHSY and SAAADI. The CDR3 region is CASSGGGPTQYF. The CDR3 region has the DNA TGCGCCAGCAGTGGAGGAGGGCCTACGCAGTATTTT.